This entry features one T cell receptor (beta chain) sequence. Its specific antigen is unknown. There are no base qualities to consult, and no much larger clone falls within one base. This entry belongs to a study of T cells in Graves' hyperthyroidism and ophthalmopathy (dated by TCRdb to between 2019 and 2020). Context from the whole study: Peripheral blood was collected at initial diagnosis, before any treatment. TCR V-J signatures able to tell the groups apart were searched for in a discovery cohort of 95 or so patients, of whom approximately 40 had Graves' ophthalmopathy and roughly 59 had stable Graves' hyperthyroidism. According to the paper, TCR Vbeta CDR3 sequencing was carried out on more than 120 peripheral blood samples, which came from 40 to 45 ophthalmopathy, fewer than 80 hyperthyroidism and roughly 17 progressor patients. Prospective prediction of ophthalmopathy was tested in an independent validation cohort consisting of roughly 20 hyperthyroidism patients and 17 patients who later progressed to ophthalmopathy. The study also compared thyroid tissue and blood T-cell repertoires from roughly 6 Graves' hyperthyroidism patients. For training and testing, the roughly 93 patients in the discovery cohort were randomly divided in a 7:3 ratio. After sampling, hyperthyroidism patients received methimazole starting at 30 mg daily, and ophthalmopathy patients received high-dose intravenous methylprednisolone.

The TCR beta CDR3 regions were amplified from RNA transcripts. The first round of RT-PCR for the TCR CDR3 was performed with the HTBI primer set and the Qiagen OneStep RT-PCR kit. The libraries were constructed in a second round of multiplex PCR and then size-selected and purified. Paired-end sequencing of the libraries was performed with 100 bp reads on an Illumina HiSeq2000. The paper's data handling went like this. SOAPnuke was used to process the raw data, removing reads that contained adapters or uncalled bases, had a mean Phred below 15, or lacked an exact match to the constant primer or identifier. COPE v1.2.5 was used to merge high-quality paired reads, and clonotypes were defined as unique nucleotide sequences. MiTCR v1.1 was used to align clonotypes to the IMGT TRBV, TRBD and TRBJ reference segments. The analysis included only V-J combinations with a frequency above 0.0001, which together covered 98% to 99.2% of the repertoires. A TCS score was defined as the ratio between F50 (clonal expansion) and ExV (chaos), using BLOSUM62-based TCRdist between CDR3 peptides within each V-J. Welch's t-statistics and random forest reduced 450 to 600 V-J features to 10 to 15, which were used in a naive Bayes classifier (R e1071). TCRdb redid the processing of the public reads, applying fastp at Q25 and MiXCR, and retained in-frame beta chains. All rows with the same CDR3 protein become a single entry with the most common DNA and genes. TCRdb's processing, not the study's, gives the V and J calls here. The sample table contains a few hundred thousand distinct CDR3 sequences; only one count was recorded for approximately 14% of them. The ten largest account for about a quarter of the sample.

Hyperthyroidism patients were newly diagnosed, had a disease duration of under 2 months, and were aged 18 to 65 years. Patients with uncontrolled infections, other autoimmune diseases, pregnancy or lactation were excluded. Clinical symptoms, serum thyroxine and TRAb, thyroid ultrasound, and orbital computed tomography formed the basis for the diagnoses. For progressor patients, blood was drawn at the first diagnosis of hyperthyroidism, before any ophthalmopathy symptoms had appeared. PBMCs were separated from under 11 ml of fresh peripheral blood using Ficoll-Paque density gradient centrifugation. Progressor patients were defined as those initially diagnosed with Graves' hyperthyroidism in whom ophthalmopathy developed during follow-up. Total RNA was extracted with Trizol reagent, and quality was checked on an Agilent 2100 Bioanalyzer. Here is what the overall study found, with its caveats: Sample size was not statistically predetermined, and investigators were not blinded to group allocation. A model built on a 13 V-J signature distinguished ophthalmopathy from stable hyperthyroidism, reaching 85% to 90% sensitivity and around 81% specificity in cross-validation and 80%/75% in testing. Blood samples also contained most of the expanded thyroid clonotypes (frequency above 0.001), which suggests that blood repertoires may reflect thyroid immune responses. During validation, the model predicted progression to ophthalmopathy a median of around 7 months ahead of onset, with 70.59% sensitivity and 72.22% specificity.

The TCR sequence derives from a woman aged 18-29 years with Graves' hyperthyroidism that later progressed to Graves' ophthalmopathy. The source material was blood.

The base sequence is TGTGCCGGTCGGGTCTACACTGGAAACACCATATATTTT. This translates into CAGRVYTGNTIYF. Recombination joined TRBV24-1 with TRBJ1-3, with no confidently assigned D gene. Between the V and J ends, shortened by 12 bases and 2 bases respectively, the junction contains 13 bases. Reading the germline V gene gives CDR1 KGHDR and CDR2 SFDVKD. Measured from the cysteine to the phenylalanine, the CDR3 is 13 residues long. Only the CDR3 portion is preserved as DNA: 39 bases, with reading frame beginning at the first base.